This T cell receptor beta chain appears in the sequencing data of a study of metastatic and nonmetastatic thyroid tumors. Whole-study results and caveats: Compared with benign nodules, malignant thyroid tumors were reported to have significantly higher TCR beta diversity in both blood and tumor.

Before thyroid surgery, none of the patients had received any treatment. Per germline, CDR1 SGDLS and CDR2 YYNGEE. The CDR3 is 17 amino acids. J lost 4 bases, V lost 4 bases, and 8 bases had no gene match. The table lists this clone with many counts. Its antigen is not identified. With MiXCR, TCRdb reprocessed the PCR reads. The sample carries about 40,000 clones, around a sixth recorded once. V gene TRBV9 combines with J gene TRBJ2-4; 13 nucleotides agree with TRBD2. Input material: tumor tissue. The TCR was taken from a female donor with papillary thyroid cancer or a benign thyroid nodule (not recorded which). Some clones in this sample may be carry-over from other donors' samples. The CDR3 spells CASSPGTSGKFKNIQYF. CDR3 DNA: TGTGCCAGCAGCCCAGGGACTAGCGGGAAGTTTAAAAACATTCAGTACTTC.